The 17 T cell receptor beta chains presented below share a single source sample, sequenced in a study of CD8 T cells in ankylosing spondylitis. TCRdb passed the 5' RACE reads through MiXCR, listing each CDR3 protein once. This sample has around 30,000 distinct CDR3 sequences, with 5.3% found just once. Specimen: blood, either unsorted or a sorted T cell fraction (not recorded which). These receptors originate from a female donor with ankylosing spondylitis or in good health (not recorded which).

This clonotype came up a few times. The chain links TRBV9 to TRBJ2-2; 10 bases are shared with TRBD2. The V segment lost 0 bases and the J segment 0 bases; nucleotides outside the gene matches: 2. The CDR3 has 17 amino acids. Germline CDR1 SGDLS, CDR2 YYNGEE. The CDR3 DNA reads as TGTGCCAGCAGCGTAGCTGGACTAGCGGCGAACACCGGGGAGCTGTTTTTT. It specifies CASSVAGLAANTGELFF.

This clonotype was seen repeatedly, ten times or more. This chain links TRBV9 with TRBJ1-6; 9 nucleotides agree with TRBD1. This CDR3 has 13 residues. After removal of 6 bases from V and 8 bases from J, the junction contained 3 bases not matched to a gene. Germline lookup yields CDR1 SGDLS and CDR2 YYNGEE. CDR3 in amino acids: CASTRTGDSPLHF. In DNA, the CDR3 is TGTGCCAGCACCCGGACAGGGGATTCACCCCTCCACTTT.

This clonotype was recorded at least ten times. The chain employs TRBV21-1 and TRBJ2-2; TRBD2 was called by the table and not checked on the DNA. TRBV21-1 counts as a pseudogene. The CDR3 is 15 residues long. The CDR3 nucleotides read TGTGCCAGCAGCAGCGGGGGGGGCGACACCGGGGAGCTGTTTTTT. Translated, it gives CASSSGGGDTGELFF.

This clonotype was counted ten times or more. The V gene is TRBV9, the J gene TRBJ2-3, with D perhaps matching TRBD2 (6 bases). This CDR3 is built from 18 residues. CDR1 SGDLS and CDR2 YYNGEE come from the germline V gene. Deletions cut 0 bases from V and 0 bases from J, with 17 bases between. CDR3 nucleotides: TGTGCCAGCAGCGTAGCGTCTTCCTCCAGCGGGAGCACAGATACGCAGTATTTT. This gives the protein CASSVASSSSGSTDTQYF.

The table lists this clonotype with many counts. This chain connects TRBV9 to TRBJ2-1, with 9 positions matching TRBD2. J was trimmed by 0 bases and V by 0 bases; bases with no gene match: 4. The CDR3 is 17 residues long. The germline gives CDR1 SGDLS, CDR2 YYNGEE. DNA for the CDR3: TGTGCCAGCAGCGTAGGACTAGCGGAGAGCTCCTACAATGAGCAGTTCTTC. Translating gives CASSVGLAESSYNEQFF.

This clonotype was counted ten times or more. V and J are TRBV9 and TRBJ2-2; tentatively, D is TRBD2 (6 bases). Germline CDR1 is SGDLS and CDR2 is YYNGEE. The CDR3 spans 16 residues. The V end was cut by 0 bases, the J end by 1 base, with 10 bases between. The CDR3: CASSVVDSGNTGELFF. The CDR3 DNA reads as TGTGCCAGCAGCGTAGTAGATAGCGGGAACACCGGGGAGCTGTTTTTT.

The table lists this clonotype with many counts. The genes are TRBV9 and TRBJ2-3; 9 bases line up with TRBD2. Trimming at V came to 3 bases and at J to 1 base, leaving 6 bases not matched to a gene. This CDR3 is 16 amino acids long. Germline CDR1 SGDLS, CDR2 YYNGEE. The CDR3 protein is CASSADLAGRTDTQYF. CDR3 DNA: TGTGCCAGCAGCGCGGATCTAGCGGGACGCACAGATACGCAGTATTTT.

This clonotype was seen repeatedly, ten times or more. This sequence joins TRBV9 and TRBJ2-5; TRBD2 agrees at 11 bases. V lost 4 bases to trimming and J lost 2 bases; unmatched junction nucleotides: 7. CDR3 length equals 16 residues. Germline CDR1 reads SGDLS; CDR2 reads YYNGEE. In nucleotides, the CDR3 is TGTGCCAGCAGCCCCCGACTAGCGGGGCAACAAGAGACCCAGTACTTC. It specifies CASSPRLAGQQETQYF.

The table lists this clonotype with many counts. The J gene is TRBJ2-7, the V gene TRBV9, with TRBD2 identical over 12 bases. The germline V gene encodes CDR1 SGDLS and CDR2 YYNGEE. Unmatched junction bases numbered 5, after V lost 4 bases and J lost 3 bases. The CDR3 is made up of 15 amino acids. CDR3 in DNA: TGTGCCAGCAGCTATTCTAGCGGGGGGGTCTACGAGCAGTACTTC. Its protein is CASSYSSGGVYEQYF.

CDR3 sequence (DNA): TGTGCCAGCAGCGCCAGCCCGGGACAAGGCTACGAGCAGTACTTC. Amino acids: CASSASPGQGYEQYF. This chain links TRBV9 with TRBJ2-7; tentative D call: TRBD1 (6 bases). Trimming removed 3 bases from V and 3 bases from J, with 16 bases in between. Germline CDR1 reads SGDLS; CDR2 reads YYNGEE. CDR3 size: 15 residues.

Many counts were recorded for this clonotype. This chain uses TRBV21-1 with TRBJ2-7; TRBD1, the table's D call, lacks a check against the DNA. TRBV21-1 is tagged as a pseudogene. This CDR3 comprises 13 residues. CDR3: CASRGQKNYEQYF. Written as DNA, the CDR3 is TGTGCCAGCAGGGGACAGAAAAACTACGAGCAGTACTTC.

This clonotype was counted at least ten times. This chain joins TRBV9 and TRBJ2-5; D gene ambiguous. V lost 2 bases and J lost 2, with 10 bases in between. This CDR3 comprises 14 residues. Germline loops: CDR1 SGDLS, CDR2 YYNGEE. For the CDR3, the DNA is TGTGCCAGCAGCGTCGGGCAGAAACAAGAGACCCAGTACTTC. Translating it yields CASSVGQKQETQYF.

This clonotype showed up just a few times. The V call is TRBV9, the J call TRBJ2-5; 8 nucleotides line up with TRBD2. This CDR3 has 17 amino acids. V lost 1 base, J lost 1 base, and 9 bases stayed unmatched. The germline V gene encodes CDR1 SGDLS and CDR2 YYNGEE. CDR3 in DNA: TGTGCCAGCAGCGTAAGTGGCTGGGCGGGGGGCCAAGAGACCCAGTACTTC. Translated: CASSVSGWAGGQETQYF.

This clonotype was observed many times. This chain uses TRBV9 with TRBJ1-2; the D gene is possibly TRBD1 (6 bases). Germline lookup yields CDR1 SGDLS and CDR2 YYNGEE. The CDR3 contains 13 residues. The germline V and J ends were trimmed by 4 bases and 2 bases, with 9 bases remaining between them. The CDR3 sequence: CASSTTGNYGYTF. CDR3 coding DNA: TGTGCCAGCAGCACTACAGGGAACTATGGCTACACCTTC.

The J gene is TRBJ2-5, the V gene TRBV9, with D perhaps TRBD1 (6 bases). This CDR3 has 14 residues. V was pared by 0 bases and J by 4 bases, with 10 bases between. Per the germline V gene, CDR1 is SGDLS and CDR2 is YYNGEE. The CDR3 loop reads CASSVEQGRETQYF. DNA for the CDR3: TGTGCCAGCAGCGTAGAACAGGGTAGAGAGACCCAGTACTTC.

The rearrangement links TRBV9 to TRBJ2-1, with 7 positions matching TRBD1. Trimming at V came to 4 bases and at J to 9 bases, leaving 4 bases not matched to a gene. The CDR3 loop spans 12 amino acids. The germline V gene has CDR1 SGDLS and CDR2 YYNGEE. DNA for the CDR3: TGTGCCAGCAGCCAAGGGGGCTTTGAGCAGTTCTTC. It is translated as CASSQGGFEQFF.

This clonotype has a count of ten or more. The rearrangement uses TRBV9 and TRBJ2-7; tentative D call: TRBD1 (7 bases). The V gene lost 4 bases and the J gene lost 2 bases, with 13 bases spanning the gap. Germline CDR1 SGDLS, CDR2 YYNGEE. The CDR3 is 14 residues long. CDR3 nucleotide sequence: TGTGCCAGCAGCCCCCAGGGGGGCACCTACGAGCAGTACTTC. This sequence encodes CASSPQGGTYEQYF.